This note documents a single T cell receptor (beta chain) sequence. No antigen is known for it. PCR amplification relied on 60 Vbeta primers (plus 13 Jbeta primers). The data were produced by immunoSEQ multiplex PCR, yet TCRdb's version contains in-frame clones alone and is incomplete. This sample's table has approximately 79,000 clones. This sample stems from a study of cytomegalovirus exposure and HLA in healthy donors. Study overall: Out of about 190 million T cells, an earlier analysis found around 120 million unique TCR beta sequences in total. The study, taken as a whole, reports: When analyzed later, the rates of TCR association showed variation by HLA locus, with DRB1 the most and HLA-C the fewest. According to the study, 160 or so TCR beta chains were cytomegalovirus-associated. Several top significant clusters appeared, in a later analysis, to be linked to common viral pathogens.

The specimen was PBMCs. This receptor was identified in a boy aged 5-17 years in good health and CMV-seronegative.

The CDR3 protein is CASSDGGQAGDIQYF. The CDR3 bases are TGTGCCAGCAGTGACGGGGGGCAGGCTGGGGACATTCAGTACTTC. The chain couples TRBV25-1 to TRBJ2-4; maybe TRBD2 (7 bases). CDR3 length: 15 amino acids. Germline lookup yields CDR1 MGHDK and CDR2 SYGVNS. V lost 3 bases to trimming and J lost 8 bases, with 17 bases between them.